The T cell receptor beta chain under discussion was sequenced for a study of Tregs in tolerant kidney transplant recipients. V lost 6 bases, J lost 6 bases, and 9 bases stayed unmatched. The CDR3 has 14 residues. The germline V gene has CDR1 SNHLY and CDR2 FYNNEI. Findings and caveats of the study: Antigen-driven expansion was suggested because donor-specific Tregs expanded more than all Tregs in tolerant patients.

TCRdb's copy holds only in-frame clones and misses some; the assay was immunoSEQ multiplex PCR. The data show about 52,000 clones, and the top ten clones hold roughly 0.8%. About this clone itself: Its antigen remains unidentified. Read data end 3 residues before the CDR3 end; the end is taken from the germline J gene.

V usage is TRBV2 and J usage is TRBJ2-3; 7 positions agree with TRBD2. The clonotype comes from a human donor who received a combined kidney and bone marrow transplant. Source: CD4+ T cells from blood, taken before the transplant. Incomplete CDR3 DNA: TGTGCCAGCAGGGTTAGCGGGTCGCGGGATACG. It is translated as CASRVSGSRDT. The entire CDR3 is CASRVSGSRDTQYF.